The present TCR beta chain was sequenced within a study of shared clonotypes between healthy human individuals. Study information: Every donor yielded three CD4 naive, three CD4 memory, two CD8 naive and one CD8 memory plate. Study-wide results and limits: Represented diversity (both genetic and exposure-history) was limited by the small number of donors. Investigators collected only blood, and repertoires in tissues likely differ.

The study ran the assay at deep level. Repertoires were generated with immunoSEQ multiplex PCR, while TCRdb's copy carries only in-frame clones and drops some. The table has 550,000 to 850,000 clones, approximately 79% seen once; the top ten hold 1.5% to 2%. The germline CDR1 and CDR2 sequences are MDHEN and SYDVKM. The CDR3 is 16 amino acids. V lost 3 bases and J 9 bases, leaving 21 bases between the germline ends. Worth noting for this clone: The target antigen is unknown.

Sequencing was performed on memory CD4+ T cells sorted from blood. Indicated subset: CD45RA-negative fraction. The chain couples TRBV28 to TRBJ2-4; D may match TRBD1 or TRBD2 (5 bases each). The receptor's source is a woman aged 25-40 years in good health. The CDR3 reads CASSFLGVGAQGIQYF. The CDR3 DNA sequence: TGTGCCAGCAGTTTTTTGGGGGTGGGAGCCCAAGGCATTCAGTACTTC.